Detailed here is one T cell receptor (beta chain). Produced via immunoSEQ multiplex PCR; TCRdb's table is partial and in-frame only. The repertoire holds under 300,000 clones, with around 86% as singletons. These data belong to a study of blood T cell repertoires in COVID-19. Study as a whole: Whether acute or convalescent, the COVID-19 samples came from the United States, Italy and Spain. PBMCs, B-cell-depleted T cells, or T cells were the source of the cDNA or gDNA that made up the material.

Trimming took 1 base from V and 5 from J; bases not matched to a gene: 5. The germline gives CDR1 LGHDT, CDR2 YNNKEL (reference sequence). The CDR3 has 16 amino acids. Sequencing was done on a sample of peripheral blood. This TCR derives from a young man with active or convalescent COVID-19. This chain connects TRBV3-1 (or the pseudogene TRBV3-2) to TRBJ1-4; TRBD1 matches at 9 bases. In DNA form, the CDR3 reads TGTGCCAGCAGCCAAGGACAGGGGGTCCTGAATGAAAAACTGTTTTTT. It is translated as CASSQGQGVLNEKLFF.